A single sample gave rise to the 29 T cell receptor beta chains below, sequenced in a study of cytomegalovirus exposure and HLA in healthy donors. The PCR used 60 Vbeta and 13 Jbeta primers. Profiled with immunoSEQ multiplex PCR; TCRdb holds only in-frame clones, not every one. The repertoire holds about 110,000 clones, with roughly 76% as singletons. Material: PBMCs. The receptors here all came from a woman aged 45-60 years in good health and CMV-seropositive.

The gene calls are TRBV6-1 and TRBJ1-6, with D possibly TRBD1 on 5 matching bases. Trimming left V 3 bases short and J 2 bases short, with 14 bases between. Germline V gene lookup returns CDR1 MNHNS and CDR2 SASEGT. The CDR3 has 17 amino acids. CDR3 sequence: CASSDPPGIPYNSPLHF. The CDR3 DNA is TGTGCCAGCAGTGATCCCCCAGGGATCCCCTATAATTCACCCCTCCACTTT.

The chain recombines TRBV10-2 with TRBJ2-7; the D gene is possibly TRBD2 (6 bases). There are 15 residues in the CDR3. V lost 6 bases to trimming and J lost 2 bases, with 17 bases between them. Germline CDR1 WSHSY, CDR2 SAAADI. The CDR3 DNA sequence: TGCGCCAGCAGCAACACCTTAGCGGCGCCCTACGAGCAGTACTTC. Protein sequence: CASSNTLAAPYEQYF.

This chain connects TRBV7-9 to TRBJ2-2; TRBD2 agrees at 7 bases. This CDR3 has 14 amino acids. Trimming cost V 5 bases and J 6 bases; bases outside gene matches: 6. Germline assignment: CDR1 SEHNR and CDR2 FQNEAQ (reference sequence). The CDR3 protein is CASSLGLVAGELFF. CDR3 nucleotide sequence: TGTGCCAGCAGCCTCGGACTAGTAGCCGGGGAGCTGTTTTTT.

In the case of this clone: At one boundary the junction diverges from the germline segment, which might be a read error. Other nucleotide sequences from this sample produce the same CDR3. The chain is built from TRBV5-4 and TRBJ2-1, with D unresolved. CDR1 and CDR2 from the germline V gene are SGHNT and YYREEE (reference sequence). The CDR3 is 14 amino acids. The CDR3, as DNA: TGCGCCAGCAGCTTGCCGAGCTCCTACAATGAGCAGTTCTTC. Protein product: CASSLPSSYNEQFF.

The chain carries TRBV7-3 and TRBJ2-3, with 12 bases that match TRBD2. The CDR3 length is 16 residues. Losses at the gene ends were 4 bases for V and 0 bases for J; bases not matched to a gene: 2. Germline CDR1 and CDR2: SGHTA and FQGTGA. This chain's CDR3 is CASSSGTSGSTDTQYF. In DNA form, the CDR3 reads TGTGCCAGCAGCTCCGGGACTAGCGGGAGCACAGATACGCAGTATTTT.

The genes are TRBV6-1 and TRBJ1-2; D unclear. This CDR3 spans 13 amino acids. Trimming pared 3 bases from V and 4 bases from J, leaving 9 bases between. Germline V gene sequence: CDR1 MNHNS, CDR2 SASEGT. The CDR3 loop reads CASSDGSLYGYTF. The CDR3 bases are TGTGCCAGCAGTGACGGGAGCCTCTATGGCTACACCTTC.

This chain links TRBV7-6 with TRBJ2-1, with D possibly matching TRBD2 (7 bases). The CDR3 covers 13 residues. V lost 4 bases and J lost 7, with 11 bases in between. Germline values: CDR1 SGHVS, CDR2 FNYEAQ. CDR3 in DNA: TGTGCCAGCAGCTGGACAGCGGGGAATGAGCAGTTCTTC. It specifies CASSWTAGNEQFF.

The table lists this clone with a count of one. This rearrangement joins TRBV18 to TRBJ2-7; 7 positions agree with TRBD1. With V trimmed by 6 bases and J by 3 bases, 5 bases remained unmatched. Looked up from germline, CDR1 is KGHSH and CDR2 is LQKENI. CDR3 length: 13 amino acids. CDR3 DNA: TGTGCCAGCTCTGAGGACAGGCACTACGAGCAGTACTTC. Amino acid sequence: CASSEDRHYEQYF.

This clone has more than one count but fewer than ten. The junction shows a germline mismatch at one end, possibly a read error. The CDR3 nucleotides are TGTTCCAGCAGCCTAGCGCAGGGCGGGAGGCCCCACGAGCAGTACTTC. Protein: CSSSLAQGGRPHEQYF. This chain connects TRBV7-9 to TRBJ2-7, with 8 positions matching TRBD2. CDR1 SEHNR and CDR2 FQNEAQ come from the germline V gene (reference sequence). The CDR3 sequence is 16 residues long.

A remark on this clone: Mismatch with germline at one junction end may stem from a read error. The rearrangement joins TRBV7-8 to TRBJ2-4; 7 bases align to TRBD2. Germline V gives CDR1 SGHVS, CDR2 FQNEAQ. The CDR3 loop spans 17 amino acids. The CDR3 DNA reads TGTGCCAGCAGCCCCTCAACGACTAGCCCCCCGGGAAACAGTCAGTACTTC. It codes for CASSPSTTSPPGNSQYF.

This rearrangement joins TRBV7-2 to TRBJ2-3; 8 nucleotides match TRBD2. Germline CDR1 is SGHTA and CDR2 is FQGNSA. V trimming: 4 bases; J trimming: 5 bases; junction bases outside the gene matches: 5. The CDR3 covers 14 residues. CDR3 loop: CASSWGTRVDTQYF. The DNA of the CDR3 is TGTGCCAGCAGCTGGGGGACTAGAGTAGATACGCAGTATTTT.

The CDR3 sequence is CASSPPPGQGASYEQYF. CDR3 sequence (DNA): TGTGCCAGCAGTCCCCCTCCCGGACAGGGGGCATCCTACGAGCAGTACTTC. The rearrangement uses TRBV27 and TRBJ2-7, with 11 nucleotides matching TRBD1. The CDR3 loop spans 17 amino acids. The J segment lost 1 base and the V segment lost 5 bases, leaving 10 bases of the junction unmatched. The germline gives CDR1 MNHEY, CDR2 SMNVEV (reference sequence).

This clone was seen more than once but under ten times. This chain connects TRBV5-1 to TRBJ2-1; D call uncertain. Germline assignment: CDR1 SGHRS and CDR2 YFSETQ. The CDR3 is 17 amino acids. V was clipped by 0 bases and J by 0 bases, with 13 bases between them. The CDR3 nucleotides read TGCGCCAGCAGCTTGGCCTTTAGATTAAGCTCCTACAATGAGCAGTTCTTC. Translating it yields CASSLAFRLSSYNEQFF.

The chain recombines TRBV27 with TRBJ1-2; the D is unclear. Between the trimmed V and J ends, which lost 3 bases and 2 bases, there was a span of 7 bases. The CDR3 is 13 residues long. Germline V CDR1 and CDR2: MNHEY, SMNVEV (reference sequence). CDR3 amino acids: CASSFTQNYGYTF. CDR3 bases: TGTGCCAGCAGTTTCACACAAAACTATGGCTACACCTTC.

For the CDR3, the DNA is TGTGCCAGCAGCTTAAATGGCGGGAACCCAGATACGCAGTATTTT. Its translation: CASSLNGGNPDTQYF. J is TRBJ2-3 and V is TRBV7-3; D perhaps matches TRBD2 (6 bases). This CDR3 is built from 15 residues. CDR1 and CDR2 (germline): SGHTA, FQGTGA. Trimming pared 1 base from V and 4 bases from J, leaving 12 bases between.

The rearrangement uses TRBV18 and TRBJ2-7; 12 bases agree with TRBD2. The length of the CDR3 is 16 residues. After removal of 4 bases from V and 5 bases from J, the junction contained 9 bases not matched to a gene. The germline V gene has CDR1 KGHSH and CDR2 LQKENI. The chain's CDR3 is CASSQNLAGGPHEQYF. The CDR3 DNA sequence: TGTGCCAGCTCACAGAACCTAGCGGGAGGGCCCCACGAGCAGTACTTC.

The V call is TRBV19, the J call TRBJ2-3; 10 bases line up with TRBD2. V gave up 0 bases and J gave up 4 bases; unmatched junction bases: 4. CDR3 length: 16 amino acids. Germline loops: CDR1 LNHDA, CDR2 SQIVND (reference sequence). The chain's CDR3 is CASSIEAGGIADTQYF. The CDR3 coding sequence is TGTGCCAGTAGTATAGAAGCGGGAGGGATTGCAGATACGCAGTATTTT.

This clone was detected only once. One junction end does not reproduce the germline sequence, and a read error may be involved. The chain has TRBV5-1 and TRBJ2-4; TRBD1 matches at 11 bases. The CDR3 has 15 residues. Germline values: CDR1 SGHRS, CDR2 YFSETQ. The CDR3 nucleotides read TGCGCCAGCAGCTCAGGACAGGGGGCGGGAAACAGTCAGTACTTC. This encodes CASSSGQGAGNSQYF.

The gene calls are TRBV28 and TRBJ2-7, with 10 bases lining up with TRBD1. CDR3 length: 16 residues. Losses at the gene ends were 1 base for V and 6 bases for J; bases not matched to a gene: 9. In germline, CDR1 is MDHEN, CDR2 SYDVKM. The CDR3 protein is CASSLSGQGFLFEQYF. Written as DNA, the CDR3 is TGTGCCAGCAGTTTATCGGGACAGGGGTTTTTGTTCGAGCAGTACTTC.

In its sample, this clone was seen once. J is TRBJ2-7 and V is TRBV18, with 13 bases that match TRBD2. The CDR3 extends over 20 amino acids. J was trimmed by 0 bases and V by 4 bases; bases with no gene match: 15. The germline V gene encodes CDR1 KGHSH and CDR2 LQKENI. The CDR3 sequence is CASSLPRGTSGAPSSYEQYF. CDR3 sequence (DNA): TGTGCCAGCTCACTGCCGAGGGGGACTAGCGGGGCCCCGAGCTCCTACGAGCAGTACTTC.

CDR3 sequence (DNA): TGTGCCAGCAGCTTGCGGCGGGAGAGCGACGAGCAGTACTTC. Amino acid sequence: CASSLRRESDEQYF. The chain carries TRBV5-5 and TRBJ2-7, with 7 positions matching TRBD2. The CDR3 is 14 residues long. Germline values: CDR1 SGHKS, CDR2 YYEKEE (reference sequence). Trimming removed 1 base from V and 5 bases from J; junction bases left unmatched: 6.

CDR3 sequence reads: CASSTRHANTGELFF. The DNA for the CDR3 is TGTGCCAGCAGCACACGACATGCGAACACCGGGGAGCTGTTTTTT. The J gene is TRBJ2-2, the V gene TRBV21-1; TRBD1, the table's D call, was not compared with the DNA. TRBV21-1 constitutes a pseudogene. CDR3 size: 15 residues.

The chain carries TRBV5-4 and TRBJ2-2, with 9 bases fitting TRBD2. Germline-derived CDR1 and CDR2 are SGHNT and YYREEE (reference sequence). V was pared by 0 bases and J by 2 bases, with 8 bases of the junction left unmatched. The CDR3 runs to 18 residues. The CDR3 region is CASSLGGLAGVNTGELFF. The CDR3 DNA reads as TGTGCCAGCAGCTTGGGAGGGTTAGCGGGGGTTAACACCGGGGAGCTGTTTTTT.

This chain connects TRBV7-9 to TRBJ2-7, with a tentative D call TRBD1 (7 bases). The CDR3 covers 15 residues. The germline V gene has CDR1 SEHNR and CDR2 FQNEAQ (reference sequence). Trimming left V 5 bases short and J 3 bases short, with 17 bases between. This chain's CDR3 is CASSPSGRGDYEQYF. CDR3 coding DNA: TGTGCCAGCAGCCCGTCGGGCAGGGGGGACTACGAGCAGTACTTC.

The rearrangement links TRBV10-1 to TRBJ1-2; tentative D call: TRBD1 (6 bases). V gave up 11 bases and J gave up 4 bases, with 14 bases separating them. This CDR3 is 12 amino acids long. Per the germline V gene, CDR1 is WNHNN and CDR2 is SYGVQD (reference sequence). The CDR3: CAGHRDTYGYTF. CDR3 nucleotide sequence: TGCGCCGGCCACAGGGATACCTATGGCTACACCTTC.

The chain links TRBV7-9 to TRBJ2-5, with D maybe TRBD2 (5 bases). The better agreement between TRBJ2-7 and the DNA end casts doubt on the J call. The CDR3 totals 13 residues. In germline, CDR1 is SEHNR, CDR2 FQNEAQ (reference sequence). The CDR3 DNA reads as TGTGCCAGCAGCCCGGGCAGGAGGTACGAGCAGTACTTC. It codes for CASSPGRRYEQYF.

This sequence joins TRBV7-2 and TRBJ2-1; 8 nucleotides match TRBD2. Losses at the gene ends were 5 bases for V and 6 bases for J; bases not matched to a gene: 9. The CDR3 spans 15 residues. Germline loops: CDR1 SGHTA, CDR2 FQGNSA. CDR3 bases: TGTGCCAGCAGCCCATTTGGCGGGGGGTTCAATGAGCAGTTCTTC. Protein product: CASSPFGGGFNEQFF. Using reference TRBV7-2 and TRBJ2-1 for the parts outside the CDR3, the full variable domain is GAGVSQSPSNKVTEKGKDVELRCDPISGHTALYWYRQSLGQGLEFLIYFQGNSAPDKSGLPSDRFSAERTGGSVSTLTIQRTQQEDSAVYLCASSPFGGGFNEQFFGPGTRLTVL.

The V and J genes are TRBV5-8 and TRBJ2-1; weak D call: TRBD1 (6 bases). The CDR3 loop spans 16 amino acids. CDR1 SGHTS and CDR2 YDEGEE come from the germline V gene. Trimming removed 4 bases at V and 9 bases at J, with 23 bases between. CDR3 nucleotides: TGTGCCAGCAGCGTCGGACAGACTGGGTGGGTGGGTGAGCAGTTCTTC. It specifies CASSVGQTGWVGEQFF.

The chain couples TRBV5-6 to TRBJ2-7, with 8 bases aligning to TRBD2. CDR1 is SGHDT and CDR2 is YYEEEE in the germline V gene. V dropped 2 bases and J dropped 7; count of bases not matched to a gene: 8. The CDR3 consists of 14 residues. CDR3: CASSLGGRGVEQYF. The DNA for the CDR3 is TGTGCCAGCAGCTTAGGGGGGCGGGGGGTAGAGCAGTACTTC.